This TCR beta chain was retrieved from a study of T cell responses to AZD1222 COVID-19 vaccine. Profiling relied on immunoSEQ multiplex PCR, and the TCRdb table lists in-frame clones only, not all of them. This table has 130,000 or so clones, over 75% appearing once. This sample comprised peripheral blood, obtained 28 days after the second dose of the MenACWY control vaccine. This receptor was obtained from an adult who received the MenACWY meningococcal vaccine as a control.

The CDR3 DNA reads as TGTGCCAGCAGACCAGGGAAAGATCAGCCCCAGCATTTT. Translation: CASRPGKDQPQHF. The chain carries TRBV6-6 and TRBJ1-5; the D gene is possibly TRBD1 (5 bases). V lost 6 bases and J lost 5, with 11 bases in between. The CDR3 spans 13 residues. In germline, CDR1 is MNHNY, CDR2 SVGAGI (reference sequence).